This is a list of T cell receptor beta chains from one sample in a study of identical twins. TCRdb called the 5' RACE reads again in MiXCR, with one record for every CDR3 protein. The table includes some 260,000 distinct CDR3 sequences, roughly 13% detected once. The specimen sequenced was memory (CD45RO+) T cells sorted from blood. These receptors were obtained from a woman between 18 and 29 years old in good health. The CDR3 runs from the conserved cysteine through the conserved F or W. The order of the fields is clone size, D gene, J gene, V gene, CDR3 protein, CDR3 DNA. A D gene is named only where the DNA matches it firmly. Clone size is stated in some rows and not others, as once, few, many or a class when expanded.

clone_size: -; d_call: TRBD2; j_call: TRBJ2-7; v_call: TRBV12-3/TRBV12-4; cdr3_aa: CASSWTSRYELVF; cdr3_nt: TGTGCCAGCAGCTGGACTAGCCGGTACGAGCTAGTCTTC
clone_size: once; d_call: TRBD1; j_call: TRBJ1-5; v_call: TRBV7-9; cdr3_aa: CASSTGQGANQPQHF; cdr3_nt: TGTGCCAGCAGCACTGGACAGGGGGCTAATCAGCCCCAGCATTTT
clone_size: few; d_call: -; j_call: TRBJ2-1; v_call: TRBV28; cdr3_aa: CASSLGGAGGASVQFF; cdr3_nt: TGTGCCAGCAGTTTGGGGGGGGCCGGGGGCGCGAGTGTGCAGTTCTTC
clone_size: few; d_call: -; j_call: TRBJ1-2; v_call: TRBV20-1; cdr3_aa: CSAQGPLRDGYTF; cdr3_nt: TGCAGTGCTCAGGGACCCCTGCGAGATGGCTACACCTTC
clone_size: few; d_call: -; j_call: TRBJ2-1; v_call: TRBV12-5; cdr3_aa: CASGWVGVLGNEQFF; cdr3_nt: TGTGCTAGTGGTTGGGTGGGGGTGCTGGGCAATGAGCAGTTCTTC
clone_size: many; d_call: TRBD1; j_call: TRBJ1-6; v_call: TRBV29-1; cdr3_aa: CSAWTGGNSPLHF; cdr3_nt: TGCAGCGCGTGGACAGGGGGTAATTCACCCCTCCACTTT
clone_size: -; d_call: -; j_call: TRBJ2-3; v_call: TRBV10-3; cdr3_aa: CAISTRDRHFTDTQYF; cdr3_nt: TGTGCCATCAGTACGCGGGACAGACACTTCACAGATACGCAGTATTTT
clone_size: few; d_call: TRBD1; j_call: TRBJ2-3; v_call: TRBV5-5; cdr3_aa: CASSLDGDRGLSGTQYF; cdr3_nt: TGTGCCAGCAGCTTGGATGGGGACAGGGGGCTCTCTGGTACGCAGTATTTT
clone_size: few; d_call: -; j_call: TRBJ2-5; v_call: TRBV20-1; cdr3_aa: CSAGPGHKETQYF; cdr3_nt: TGCAGTGCTGGGCCGGGACACAAAGAGACCCAGTACTTC
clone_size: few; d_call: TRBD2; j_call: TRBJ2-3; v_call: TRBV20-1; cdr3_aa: CSARVGGGRRTDTQYF; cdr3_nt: TGCAGTGCTCGCGTCGGGGGGGGGCGCCGCACAGATACGCAGTATTTT
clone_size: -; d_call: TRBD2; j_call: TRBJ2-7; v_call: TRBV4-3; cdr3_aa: CASSQVAGDYEQYF; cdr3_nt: TGCGCCAGCAGCCAAGTAGCGGGGGACTACGAGCAGTACTTC
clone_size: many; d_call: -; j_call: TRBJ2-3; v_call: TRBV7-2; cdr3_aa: CASSRKYTDTQYF; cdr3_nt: TGTGCCAGCAGCCGGAAATACACAGATACGCAGTATTTT
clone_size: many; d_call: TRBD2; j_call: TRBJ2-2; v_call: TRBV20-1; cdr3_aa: CSAYRLAGFGELFF; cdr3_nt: TGCAGTGCCTACCGACTAGCGGGGTTCGGGGAGCTGTTTTTT
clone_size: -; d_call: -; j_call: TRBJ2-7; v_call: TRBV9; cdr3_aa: CASSVALGEQYF; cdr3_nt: TGTGCCAGCAGCGTAGCTCTTGGCGAGCAGTACTTC
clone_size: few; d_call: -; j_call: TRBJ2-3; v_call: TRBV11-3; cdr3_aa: CASSLPAGTDTQYF; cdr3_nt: TGTGCCAGCAGCTTACCCGCGGGGACAGATACGCAGTATTTT
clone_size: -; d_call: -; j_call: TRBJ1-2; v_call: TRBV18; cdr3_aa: CASSSTAIRYGYTF; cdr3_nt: TGTGCCAGCTCGTCAACAGCTATTCGCTATGGCTACACCTTC
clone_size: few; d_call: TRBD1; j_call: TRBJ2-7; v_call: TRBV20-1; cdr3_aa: CSASPGTGRAYEQYF; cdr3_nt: TGCAGTGCCAGTCCCGGGACAGGGCGGGCCTACGAGCAGTACTTC
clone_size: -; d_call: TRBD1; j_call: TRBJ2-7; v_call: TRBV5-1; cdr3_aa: CASSLEGQTGSGEQYF; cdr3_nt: TGCGCCAGCAGCTTGGAGGGGCAGACAGGGTCGGGCGAGCAGTACTTC
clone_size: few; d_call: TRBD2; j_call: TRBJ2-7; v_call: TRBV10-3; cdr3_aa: CAISEVIAGAYEQYF; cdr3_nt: TGTGCCATCAGTGAGGTAATAGCGGGAGCCTACGAGCAGTACTTC
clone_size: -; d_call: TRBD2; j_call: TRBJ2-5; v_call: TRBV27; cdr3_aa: CASSPPSGAGGPWETQYF; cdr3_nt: TGTGCCAGCAGTCCCCCCTCGGGAGCGGGAGGGCCATGGGAGACCCAGTACTTC
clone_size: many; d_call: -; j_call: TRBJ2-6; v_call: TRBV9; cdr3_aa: CASEQSGANVLTF; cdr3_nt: TGTGCCAGCGAGCAGTCTGGGGCCAACGTCCTGACTTTC
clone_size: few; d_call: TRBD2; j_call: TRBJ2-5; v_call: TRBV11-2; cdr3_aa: CASSQRPGTSGSYQETQYF; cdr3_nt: TGTGCCAGCAGCCAAAGACCCGGGACTAGCGGGAGCTACCAAGAGACCCAGTACTTC
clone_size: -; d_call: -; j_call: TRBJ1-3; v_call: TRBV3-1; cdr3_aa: CASSPPGITGNTIYF; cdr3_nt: TGTGCCAGCAGCCCCCCGGGGATAACTGGAAACACCATATATTTT
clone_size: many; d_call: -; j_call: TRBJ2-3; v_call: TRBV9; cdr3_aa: CASSSRPGEDTQYF; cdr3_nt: TGTGCCAGCAGCTCTCGCCCGGGGGAAGATACGCAGTATTTT
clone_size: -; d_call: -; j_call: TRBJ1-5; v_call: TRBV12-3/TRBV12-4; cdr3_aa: CASSYSNNQPQHF; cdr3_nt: TGTGCCAGCAGTTACAGCAATAATCAGCCCCAGCATTTT
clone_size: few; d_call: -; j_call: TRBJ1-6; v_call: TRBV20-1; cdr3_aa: CSASIQGFNSPLHF; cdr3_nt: TGCAGTGCGAGTATTCAAGGGTTCAATTCACCCCTCCACTTT
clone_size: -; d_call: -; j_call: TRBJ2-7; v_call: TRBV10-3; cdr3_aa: CAISAGSPEQYF; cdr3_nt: TGTGCCATCAGTGCGGGTTCACCCGAGCAGTACTTC
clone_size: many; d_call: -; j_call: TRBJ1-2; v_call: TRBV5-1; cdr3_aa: CASSLAAGDGRGYTF; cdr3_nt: TGCGCCAGCAGCTTGGCGGCAGGGGATGGACGTGGCTACACCTTC
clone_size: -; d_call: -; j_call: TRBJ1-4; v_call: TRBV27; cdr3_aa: CASSFQINEKLFF; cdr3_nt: TGTGCCAGCAGTTTCCAGATTAATGAAAAACTGTTTTTT
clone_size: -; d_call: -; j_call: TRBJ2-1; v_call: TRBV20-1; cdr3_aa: CSAKYGVDGEQFF; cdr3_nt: TGCAGTGCTAAGTACGGCGTTGACGGTGAGCAGTTCTTC
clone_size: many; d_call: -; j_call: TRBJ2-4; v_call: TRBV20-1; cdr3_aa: CSATYWGKNIQYF; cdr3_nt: TGCAGTGCTACCTATTGGGGCAAAAACATTCAGTACTTC
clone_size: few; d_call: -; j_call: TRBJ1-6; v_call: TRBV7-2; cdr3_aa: CASSLGPGANSPLHF; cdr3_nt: TGTGCCAGCAGCTTAGGTCCGGGGGCCAATTCACCCCTCCACTTT
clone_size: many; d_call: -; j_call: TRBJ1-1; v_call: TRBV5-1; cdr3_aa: CASSLRVLNTEAFF; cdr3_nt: TGCGCCAGCAGCTTACGGGTCCTGAACACTGAAGCTTTCTTT
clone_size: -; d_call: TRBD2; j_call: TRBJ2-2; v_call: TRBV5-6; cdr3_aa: CARSPGLVGAGELFF; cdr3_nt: TGTGCCAGGAGCCCGGGACTAGTCGGCGCCGGGGAGCTGTTTTTT
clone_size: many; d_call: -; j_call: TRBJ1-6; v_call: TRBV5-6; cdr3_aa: CASSQRDGYSPLHF; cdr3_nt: TGTGCCAGCAGTCAAAGGGACGGCTATTCACCCCTCCACTTT
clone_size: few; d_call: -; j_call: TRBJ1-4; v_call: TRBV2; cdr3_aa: CASARDLNEKLFF; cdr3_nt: TGTGCCAGCGCCAGGGACCTTAATGAAAAACTGTTTTTT
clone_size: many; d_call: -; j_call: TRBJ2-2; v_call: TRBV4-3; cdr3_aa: CASSQEAGRTGELFF; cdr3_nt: TGCGCCAGCAGCCAAGAAGCTGGCCGCACCGGGGAGCTGTTTTTT
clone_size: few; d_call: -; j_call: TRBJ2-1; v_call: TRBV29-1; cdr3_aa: CSVVGQLNEQFF; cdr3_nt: TGCAGCGTTGTGGGCCAGCTTAATGAGCAGTTCTTC
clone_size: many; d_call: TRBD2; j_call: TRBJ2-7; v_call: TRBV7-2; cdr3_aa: CASLKTSTYEQYF; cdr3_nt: TGTGCCAGCCTCAAGACTAGCACCTACGAGCAGTACTTC
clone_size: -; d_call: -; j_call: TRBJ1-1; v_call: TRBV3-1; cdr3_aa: CASSQEGREAFF; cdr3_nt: TGTGCCAGCAGCCAAGAGGGGCGTGAAGCTTTCTTT
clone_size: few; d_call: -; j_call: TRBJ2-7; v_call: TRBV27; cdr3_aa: CASSLSRSYEQYF; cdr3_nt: TGTGCCAGCAGTTTATCTCGGTCCTACGAGCAGTACTTC
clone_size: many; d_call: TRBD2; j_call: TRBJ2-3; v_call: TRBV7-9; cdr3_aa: CASSDKRGAVDTQYF; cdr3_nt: TGTGCCAGCAGCGACAAGCGGGGTGCTGTAGATACGCAGTATTTT
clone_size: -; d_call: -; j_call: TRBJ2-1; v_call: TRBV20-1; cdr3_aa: CSARITNGARAKYNEQFF; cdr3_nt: TGCAGTGCTAGAATCACTAACGGGGCCAGGGCAAAATACAATGAGCAGTTCTTC
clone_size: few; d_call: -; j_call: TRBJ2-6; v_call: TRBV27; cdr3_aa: CASQGVSSGANVLTF; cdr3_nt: TGTGCCAGCCAAGGTGTGAGCTCTGGGGCCAACGTCCTGACTTTC
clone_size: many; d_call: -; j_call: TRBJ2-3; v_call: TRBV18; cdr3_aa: CASSSPGKEKQYF; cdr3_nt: TGTGCCAGCTCCTCCCCCGGAAAAGAAAAGCAGTATTTT
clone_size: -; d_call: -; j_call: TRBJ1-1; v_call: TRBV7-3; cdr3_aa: CASSLRGAGEAEAFF; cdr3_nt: TGTGCCAGCAGCTTAAGGGGGGCTGGGGAGGCTGAAGCTTTCTTT
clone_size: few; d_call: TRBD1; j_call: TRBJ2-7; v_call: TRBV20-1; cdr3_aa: CSASAPGQGSYEQYF; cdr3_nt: TGCAGTGCTAGTGCCCCGGGACAGGGCTCCTACGAGCAGTACTTC
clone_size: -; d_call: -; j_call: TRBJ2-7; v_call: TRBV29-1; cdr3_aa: CSVTRAGEQYF; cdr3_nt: TGCAGCGTTACCCGGGCCGGCGAGCAGTACTTC
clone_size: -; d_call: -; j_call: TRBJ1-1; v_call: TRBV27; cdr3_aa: CASSSDREAFF; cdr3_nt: TGTGCCAGCAGTTCAGACCGTGAAGCTTTCTTT
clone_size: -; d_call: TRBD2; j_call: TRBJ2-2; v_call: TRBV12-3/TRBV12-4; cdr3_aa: CASSRAAGGRELFF; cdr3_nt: TGTGCCAGCAGTCGTGCAGCGGGGGGGCGGGAGCTGTTTTTT
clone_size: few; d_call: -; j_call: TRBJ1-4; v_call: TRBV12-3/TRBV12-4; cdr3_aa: CASARGGADEKLFF; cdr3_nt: TGTGCCAGCGCTCGGGGAGGCGCGGATGAAAAACTGTTTTTT
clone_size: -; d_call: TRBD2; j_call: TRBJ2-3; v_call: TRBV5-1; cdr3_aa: CASSLWGGGDTQYF; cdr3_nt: TGCGCCAGCAGCTTGTGGGGGGGAGGAGATACGCAGTATTTT
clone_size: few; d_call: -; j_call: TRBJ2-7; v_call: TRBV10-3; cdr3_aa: CAISGGSPPKQYF; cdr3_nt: TGTGCCATCAGTGGGGGGAGCCCCCCCAAGCAGTACTTC